Presented here are 27 T cell receptor beta chains from one specimen sequenced in a study of T cell responses to AZD1222 COVID-19 vaccine (dated by TCRdb to 2020 to 2022). The sample's time point label, decoded: baseline before first vaccination. Library generation was performed with the immunoSEQ multiplex PCR assay. The clones in this table, taken by TCRdb from immuneACCESS, are in-frame only. Not every clone is retained; where verified, under half of the shortfall comes from an unresolved V gene, and the cause of the rest is unknown. The sample table shows approximately 100,000 clones, and about nine tenths are seen once. Of the sample, 4% to 5% falls within the top ten clones. Sequenced here: peripheral blood, sampled on day 0 of AZD1222 vaccination. The receptor set was obtained from an adult in good health.

The chain combines TRBV5-1 with TRBJ2-3; D perhaps matches TRBD1 (6 bases). V lost 4 bases, J lost 4 bases, and 13 bases lay in between. From germline, CDR1 is SGHRS and CDR2 YFSETQ. The length of the CDR3 is 14 residues. CDR3 in amino acids: CASSTTGKPDTQYF. The CDR3, as DNA: TGCGCCAGCAGCACCACAGGGAAACCAGATACGCAGTATTTT.

This chain links TRBV2 with TRBJ1-6; weak D call: TRBD1 (5 bases). Germline-derived CDR1 and CDR2 are SNHLY and FYNNEI. V was pared by 8 bases and J by 9 bases, with 14 bases between. The CDR3 is 13 amino acids. The CDR3 sequence is CASSAGIGSPLHF. The CDR3 region has the DNA TGTGCCAGCTCGGCAGGGATTGGTTCACCCCTCCACTTT.

The chain couples TRBV9 to TRBJ2-3; a possible D gene is TRBD2 (7 bases). The ends were cut back, 2 bases at V and 6 bases at J, with 16 bases in the middle. CDR1 is SGDLS, CDR2 YYNGEE, per germline. CDR3 length equals 15 residues. CDR3 DNA: TGTGCCAGCAGCGTTGAGGGGGGGCGCGGCGATACGCAGTATTTT. The encoded protein is CASSVEGGRGDTQYF.

Remarks on this clone: Within the sample, other DNA sequences also encode this same CDR3. In nucleotides, the CDR3 is TGTGCCAGCAGCCTCGGGACAGTCTACGAGCAGTACTTC. It translates to CASSLGTVYEQYF. The rearrangement uses TRBV12-3 or TRBV12-4 and TRBJ2-7; 7 bases are a match to TRBD1. V gave up 6 bases and J gave up 3 bases; unmatched junction bases: 5. The CDR3 covers 13 residues.

The chain employs TRBV18 and TRBJ1-1; D gene ambiguous. The CDR3 length is 18 residues. V was trimmed by 3 bases and J by 5 bases, leaving 25 bases between them. CDR1 and CDR2 (germline): KGHSH, LQKENI. CDR3 amino acids: CASSPERRVGSVWTEAFF. Written as DNA, the CDR3 is TGTGCCAGCTCACCTGAGCGGAGGGTGGGTTCGGTCTGGACTGAAGCTTTCTTT.

About this clone itself: The same CDR3 arises from other DNA sequences in this sample as well. The chain has TRBV18 and TRBJ2-7; TRBD1 is a possible D gene (6 bases). The length of the CDR3 is 13 residues. From germline, CDR1 is KGHSH and CDR2 LQKENI. Trimming shortened V by 3 bases and J by 0 bases, and 6 bases separated the two germline ends. The CDR3 is CASSPTGSYEQYF. CDR3 bases: TGTGCCAGCTCACCGACAGGCTCCTACGAGCAGTACTTC.

J is TRBJ1-5 and V is TRBV6-5; D not resolved. The CDR3 consists of 13 residues. V was cut by 0 bases and J by 4 bases, with 4 bases left in between. Germline V CDR1 and CDR2: MNHEY, SVGAGI. CDR3 coding DNA: TGTGCCAGCAGTTACTCCCCTAATCAGCCCCAGCATTTT. Its protein is CASSYSPNQPQHF.

The chain employs TRBV12-3 or TRBV12-4 and TRBJ1-1; D not resolved. With 8 bases removed from V and 6 bases from J, the gap between germline ends came to 13 bases. This CDR3 has 12 amino acids. The CDR3 bases are TGTGCCAGCGCGACGGTTAGGCCTGAAGCTTTCTTT. It is translated as CASATVRPEAFF.

In this sample, this clone turned up a few times. V and J are TRBV24-1 and TRBJ1-2; 10 nucleotides align to TRBD1. Germline V CDR1 and CDR2: KGHDR, SFDVKD. Losses at the gene ends were 5 bases for V and 6 bases for J; bases not matched to a gene: 11. CDR3 size: 16 residues. In nucleotides, the CDR3 is TGTGCCACCAGTGGACCGACAGGGGGCGATCTAGATGGCTACACCTTC. Translation: CATSGPTGGDLDGYTF.

V is TRBV9 and J is TRBJ1-1, with D perhaps matching TRBD1 (5 bases). The CDR3 extends over 13 amino acids. The germline V gene encodes CDR1 SGDLS and CDR2 YYNGEE. Trimming shortened V by 1 base and J by 1 base, and 5 bases separated the two germline ends. The CDR3 bases are TGTGCCAGCAGCGTAAGGGGGAACACTGAAGCTTTCTTT. Translating gives CASSVRGNTEAFF.

This rearrangement joins TRBV28 to TRBJ1-1; 8 nucleotides match TRBD1. The CDR3 extends over 15 amino acids. Losses at the gene ends were 5 bases for V and 2 bases for J; bases not matched to a gene: 7. Looked up from germline, CDR1 is MDHEN and CDR2 is SYDVKM. In DNA form, the CDR3 reads TGTGCCAGCAGTCCCGGGACAGGTTCTAACACTGAAGCTTTCTTT. Encoded protein: CASSPGTGSNTEAFF.

The gene calls are TRBV7-2 and TRBJ1-6, with D tentatively TRBD1 (5 bases). There are 14 residues in the CDR3. Germline V gives CDR1 SGHTA, CDR2 FQGNSA. Deletions cut 5 bases from V and 4 bases from J, with 9 bases between. The CDR3 nucleotides read TGTGCCAGCAGCGGGGGAGATTATAATTCACCCCTCCACTTT. Its translation: CASSGGDYNSPLHF.

V is TRBV7-2 and J is TRBJ1-5; TRBD1 is a possible D gene (5 bases). Germline loops: CDR1 SGHTA, CDR2 FQGNSA. V gave up 1 base and J gave up 3 bases, with 10 bases separating them. This CDR3 is built from 15 residues. Here the CDR3 reads CASSLEPGSNQPQHF. The CDR3 DNA is TGTGCCAGCAGCTTAGAGCCAGGGTCCAATCAGCCCCAGCATTTT.

The rearrangement links TRBV11-2 to TRBJ1-6; D uncertain. The CDR3 is 12 amino acids. Per the germline V gene, CDR1 is SGHAT and CDR2 is FQNNGV. V gave up 5 bases and J gave up 11 bases, with 10 bases separating them. The CDR3 sequence is CASSPGLAPLHF. In DNA, the CDR3 is TGTGCCAGCAGCCCCGGACTGGCACCCCTCCACTTT.

J is TRBJ1-1 and V is TRBV7-2; D unresolved. V lost 2 bases to trimming and J lost 1 base, with 8 bases between them. The CDR3 is 14 residues long. Germline assignment: CDR1 SGHTA and CDR2 FQGNSA. The CDR3 loop reads CASSLHSQNTEAFF. The CDR3 nucleotides are TGTGCCAGCAGCTTACATTCACAGAACACTGAAGCTTTCTTT.

V is TRBV10-3 and J is TRBJ2-7, with TRBD1 identical over 8 bases. Germline CDR1 is ENHRY and CDR2 is SYGVKD. The CDR3 loop spans 15 amino acids. V shed 7 bases and J 8 bases; nucleotides not matched to a gene: 16. CDR3 nucleotide sequence: TGTGCCATCAAAGGATCGACAGGGGCTGGCTATAAGCAGTACTTC. Amino acids: CAIKGSTGAGYKQYF.

The chain combines TRBV19 with TRBJ1-1; unclear D gene. Trimming removed 3 bases at V and 2 bases at J, with 7 bases between. Per the germline V gene, CDR1 is LNHDA and CDR2 is SQIVND (reference sequence). The CDR3 has 13 residues. The CDR3 spells CASSMTYNTEAFF. The CDR3 DNA is TGTGCCAGTAGTATGACCTATAACACTGAAGCTTTCTTT.

This clone appeared a single time. The chain employs TRBV9 and TRBJ2-7; TRBD2 is a possible D gene (7 bases). V was shortened by 0 bases and J by 5 bases, with 12 bases between the two germline ends. Germline CDR1 reads SGDLS; CDR2 reads YYNGEE. This CDR3 is 14 amino acids long. For the CDR3, the DNA is TGTGCCAGCAGCGTAGATGGGGGGGCCAACGAGCAGTACTTC. Residues: CASSVDGGANEQYF.

The rearrangement uses TRBV4-2 and TRBJ2-6; weak D call: TRBD1 (5 bases). The CDR3 runs 18 residues. V dropped 1 base and J dropped 0 bases, with 13 bases sitting between them. Germline V gives CDR1 LGHNA, CDR2 YNFKEQ. CDR3 loop: CASSQGKAGHSGANVLTF. Written as DNA, the CDR3 is TGTGCCAGCAGCCAAGGTAAGGCAGGACACTCTGGGGCCAACGTCCTGACTTTC.

The sample holds one count of this clone. V usage is TRBV19 and J usage is TRBJ1-2; D is uncertain. Germline values: CDR1 LNHDA, CDR2 SQIVND (reference sequence). The CDR3 has 13 amino acids. With 7 bases removed from V and 1 base from J, the gap between germline ends came to 10 bases. This CDR3 is CASNHDRNYGYTF. The CDR3 DNA reads as TGTGCCAGTAACCACGACCGTAACTATGGCTACACCTTC.

This CDR3 is CASSYSTGAGTGELFF. CDR3 nucleotide sequence: TGTGCCAGCAGTTACTCAACGGGGGCGGGCACCGGGGAGCTGTTTTTT. The chain is built from TRBV6-2 or TRBV6-3 and TRBJ2-2; perhaps D is TRBD1 or TRBD2 (6 bases each). The CDR3 covers 16 residues. Per the germline V gene, CDR1 is MNHEY and CDR2 is SVGEGT. V was trimmed by 0 bases and J by 4 bases, leaving 12 bases between them.

This chain uses TRBV19 with TRBJ2-7; 8 bases fit TRBD1. Germline V CDR1 and CDR2: LNHDA, SQIVND (reference sequence). CDR3 size: 14 residues. Unmatched junction bases numbered 7, after V lost 5 bases and J lost 4 bases. As DNA, the CDR3 is TGTGCCAGTAGTCCGGACAGGGCGGGGTACGAGCAGTACTTC. Encoded protein: CASSPDRAGYEQYF.

The chain employs TRBV27 and TRBJ1-2, with TRBD1 as a possible D gene (5 bases). The CDR3 runs 13 residues. The germline gives CDR1 MNHEY, CDR2 SMNVEV (reference sequence). V lost 6 bases and J lost 0, with 8 bases in between. The CDR3 bases are TGTGCCAGCAGGAGGGGCTCTAACTATGGCTACACCTTC. Its translation: CASRRGSNYGYTF.

This clone was seen only once. The chain recombines TRBV10-3 with TRBJ1-5, with a possible D match to TRBD1 (6 bases). The CDR3 is 17 amino acids. Germline values: CDR1 ENHRY, CDR2 SYGVKD. Trimming shortened V by 1 base and J by 2 bases, and 15 bases separated the two germline ends. CDR3 amino acids: CAISEYGAGVGNQPQHF. For the CDR3, the DNA is TGTGCCATCAGTGAGTATGGGGCAGGGGTGGGCAATCAGCCCCAGCATTTT.

This rearrangement joins TRBV29-1 to TRBJ2-2; 11 bases line up with TRBD2. The J segment lost 6 bases and the V segment lost 8 bases, leaving 8 bases of the junction unmatched. Germline assignment: CDR1 SQVTM and CDR2 ANQGSEA. This CDR3 spans 14 amino acids. CDR3 residues: CSTGTSGDAGELFF. CDR3 coding DNA: TGCAGCACGGGGACTAGCGGTGACGCCGGGGAGCTGTTTTTT.

With regard to this clone: A junction end diverges from the germline sequence, so it may reflect a read error. This rearrangement joins TRBV7-7 to TRBJ2-7; perhaps D is TRBD1 or TRBD2 (5 bases each). The CDR3 loop spans 16 amino acids. Per germline, CDR1 SSHAT and CDR2 FNYEAQ (reference sequence). The CDR3 bases are TGTGCTAGCAGTATACCAATCCAAGGGACGGGTCGGGAGCAGTACTTC. This gives the protein CASSIPIQGTGREQYF. The whole variable domain, remainder taken from reference TRBV7-7 and TRBJ2-7, is GAGVSQSPRYKVTKRGQDVTLRCDPISSHATLYWYQQALGQGPEFLTYFNYEAQPDKSGLPSDRFSAERPEGSISTLTIQRTEQRDSAMYRCASSIPIQGTGREQYFGPGTRLTVT.

The rearrangement uses TRBV18 and TRBJ2-7; 7 nucleotides match TRBD1. The junction had 13 bases not matched to a gene; V was cut back by 5 bases and J by 6 bases. The germline gives CDR1 KGHSH, CDR2 LQKENI. CDR3 size: 15 residues. The CDR3 reads CASSAGQADTGEQYF. CDR3 nucleotide sequence: TGTGCCAGCTCAGCCGGACAGGCCGACACCGGCGAGCAGTACTTC.